A single sample gave rise to the 6 T cell receptor beta chains below, sequenced in a study of T cell repertoires in cytomegalovirus infection. TCRdb reanalysed the reads using MiXCR and keeps one entry per CDR3 protein. The table records roughly 500,000 distinct CDR3 sequences, 33% of them present only once. Antigens for these TCRs are unknown. This specimen was cultured PBMCs, taken from culture after CMV antigen stimulation. These receptor sequences come from a human donor in good health (CMV status not recorded). Some clones in this sample may be carry-over from other donors' samples.

The gene calls are TRBV4-3 and TRBJ2-7; 9 nucleotides agree with TRBD2. CDR1 and CDR2 from the germline V gene are LGHNA and YSLEER. CDR3 length: 16 residues. The V segment lost 0 bases and the J segment 3 bases; nucleotides outside the gene matches: 6. The CDR3 bases are TGCGCCAGCAGCCAAGAAAGGCTAGCGGGGCTCTACGAGCAGTACGTC. Translated: CASSQERLAGLYEQYV.

V gene TRBV11-1 combines with J gene TRBJ1-1; D call uncertain. V dropped 2 bases and J dropped 8 bases, with 9 bases sitting between them. From germline, CDR1 is SGHAT and CDR2 FQDESV (reference sequence). This CDR3 has 12 amino acids. CDR3 in amino acids: CASSLRFSEAFF. Written as DNA, the CDR3 is TGTGCCAGCAGCTTAAGGTTTTCAGAAGCTTTCTTT.

This chain joins TRBV7-6 and TRBJ2-1; tentative D call: TRBD2 (6 bases). Germline loops: CDR1 SGHVS, CDR2 FNYEAQ. The CDR3 length is 16 residues. The ends were cut back, 6 bases at V and 7 bases at J, with 22 bases in the middle. The CDR3: CASRPRPEGRGNEQFF. CDR3 nucleotide sequence: TGTGCCAGCAGACCCCGCCCGGAGGGCCGGGGAAATGAGCAGTTCTTC.

J is TRBJ2-7 and V is TRBV6-2 or TRBV6-3, with 9 bases matching TRBD2. The CDR3 consists of 14 residues. Germline-derived CDR1 and CDR2 are MNHEY and SVGEGT. With 4 bases clipped from V and 4 bases from J, the junction kept 5 bases outside the gene matches. This CDR3 reads CASSFSGRRYEQYV. DNA of the CDR3: TGTGCCAGCAGTTTTAGCGGGAGAAGATACGAGCAGTACGTC.

In its sample, this clonotype was seen a few times. The rearrangement joins TRBV19 to TRBJ2-5; 7 bases are a match to TRBD1. J lost 1 base, V lost 9 bases, and 14 bases had no gene match. Germline lookup yields CDR1 LNHDA and CDR2 SQIVND (reference sequence). There are 16 residues in the CDR3. The CDR3 region is CARIANVRGFQETQYF. In DNA form, the CDR3 reads TGTGCCAGAATAGCCAATGTCAGGGGGTTCCAAGAGACCCAGTACTTC.

V and J are TRBV20-1 and TRBJ2-5; tentative D call: TRBD2 (6 bases). CDR1 DFQATT and CDR2 SNEGSKA come from the germline V gene (reference sequence). CDR3 length: 16 amino acids. V dropped 3 bases and J dropped 5 bases, with 22 bases sitting between them. CDR3 sequence (DNA): TGCAGTGCTAGTCGAAATCCAGCGGGCTTCCGGGAGACCCAGTACTTC. Translating gives CSASRNPAGFRETQYF.